This is a list of T cell receptor beta chains from one sample in a study of T cells after yellow fever vaccination. MiXCR was run by TCRdb on the 5' RACE reads, yielding one entry per CDR3 protein. The data show some 350,000 distinct CDR3 sequences, with 3% to 4.5% seen just once and roughly 24% held by the top ten. This material consisted of PBMCs, taken 5 days after the yellow fever booster vaccination. These receptors were obtained from a man between 18 and 29 years old who received the YFV17D yellow fever vaccine. Both conserved end residues are part of each CDR3. The D gene is left open where the match is weak. Only part of the rows carry a size: once, few, many, or a class if the clone is expanded.

. TRBJ1-2 TRBV20-1 . CSARGGLVYGYTF TGCAGTGCTAGGGGGGGTCTTGTCTATGGCTACACCTTC
few TRBJ2-1 TRBV18 . CASSHGQDHEQFF TGTGCCAGCTCGCACGGGCAGGACCATGAGCAGTTCTTC
many TRBJ2-6 TRBV6-5 . CASSYFGTSGANVLTF TGTGCCAGCAGTTACTTCGGAACATCTGGGGCCAACGTCCTGACTTTC
few TRBJ1-4 TRBV15 . CATSRAGAEKLFF TGTGCCACCAGCAGAGCGGGCGCTGAAAAACTGTTTTTT
few TRBJ1-2 TRBV25-1 . CASSERQRPSYYGYTF TGTGCCAGCAGTGAACGTCAGCGTCCATCTTACTATGGCTACACCTTC
. TRBJ2-3 TRBV4-3 . CASSHGGNWGDTQYF TGCGCCAGCAGCCATGGGGGTAATTGGGGAGATACGCAGTATTTT
many TRBJ2-3 TRBV12-3/TRBV12-4 TRBD2 CASSTSGGLTDTQYF TGTGCCAGCAGTACTAGCGGGGGTTTAACAGATACGCAGTATTTT
many TRBJ2-5 TRBV27 TRBD2 CASRGLAGVETQYF TGTGCCAGCAGGGGACTAGCGGGGGTGGAGACCCAGTACTTC
few TRBJ2-7 TRBV29-1 . CSVEYGRGGSYEQYF TGCAGCGTTGAATACGGCAGGGGGGGTTCCTACGAGCAGTACTTC
few TRBJ2-1 TRBV7-2 . CASSEHRVTYNEQFF TGTGCCAGCAGCGAACACAGGGTAACTTACAATGAGCAGTTCTTC
many TRBJ2-3 TRBV27 . CASSSGFAFTQYF TGTGCCAGCAGTTCTGGATTTGCATTTACGCAGTATTTT
many TRBJ2-2 TRBV29-1 . CSVFLNTGELFF TGCAGCGTTTTTTTGAACACCGGGGAGCTGTTTTTT
. TRBJ2-7 TRBV7-2 . CATSRTPEYEQYF TGTGCCACCTCCCGGACTCCAGAATACGAGCAGTACTTC
few TRBJ2-3 TRBV6-5 TRBD2 CASSTSGGLDTQYF TGTGCCAGCAGTACTAGCGGGGGTCTAGATACGCAGTATTTT
many TRBJ1-1 TRBV5-1 . CASSSWGAQNTEAFF TGCGCCAGCAGCTCTTGGGGGGCACAGAACACTGAAGCTTTCTTT
few TRBJ1-2 TRBV29-1 . CSVETLRVDGYTF TGCAGCGTTGAAACCCTGAGGGTCGATGGCTACACCTTC
few TRBJ1-5 TRBV7-9 . CASSGQSNQPQHF TGTGCCAGCAGCGGGCAGAGCAATCAGCCCCAGCATTTT
few TRBJ2-1 TRBV7-2 . CASSLQGGSEYNEQFF TGTGCCAGCAGCTTACAGGGAGGCAGTGAATACAATGAGCAGTTCTTC
many TRBJ2-3 TRBV7-3 TRBD2 CASSSLAGAHTDTQYF TGTGCCAGCAGCTCCTTAGCGGGGGCGCACACAGATACGCAGTATTTT
many TRBJ2-2 TRBV6-5 . CASSYRGTGELFF TGTGCCAGCAGTTACAGGGGGACCGGGGAGCTGTTTTTT
. TRBJ2-5 TRBV6-1 TRBD2 CASSEVYGRGETQYF TGTGCCAGCAGTGAAGTATACGGGAGGGGGGAGACCCAGTACTTC
many TRBJ1-4 TRBV7-2 . CASSRAGYNEKLFF TGTGCCAGCAGCCGTGCAGGTTATAATGAAAAACTGTTTTTT
few TRBJ2-3 TRBV6-5 TRBD2 CASSLSGGFLDTQYF TGTGCCAGCAGCCTTAGCGGGGGGTTCTTGGATACGCAGTATTTT
few TRBJ1-1 TRBV12-3/TRBV12-4 . CASTRGQVPGYTEAFF TGTGCCAGCACCCGAGGGCAGGTACCCGGGTACACTGAAGCTTTCTTT
many TRBJ2-2 TRBV11-2 . CASSFGGRGTGELFF TGTGCCAGCAGCTTTGGGGGCAGGGGCACCGGGGAGCTGTTTTTT
many TRBJ2-2 TRBV29-1 . CSVLVTGELFF TGCAGCGTGCTGGTCACCGGGGAGCTGTTTTTT
many TRBJ2-6 TRBV5-1 . CASSFIGGALGANVLTF TGCGCCAGCAGCTTTATCGGCGGCGCCCTTGGGGCCAACGTCCTGACTTTC
. TRBJ1-1 TRBV18 . CASSPGNTNTEAFF TGTGCCAGCTCACCGGGGAATACGAACACTGAAGCTTTCTTT
few TRBJ2-5 TRBV7-2 . CASTPGVQETQYF TGTGCCAGCACCCCGGGGGTTCAAGAGACCCAGTACTTC
many TRBJ2-1 TRBV14 . CASSQDEAGFGNEQFF TGTGCCAGCAGCCAAGATGAGGCGGGGTTCGGCAATGAGCAGTTCTTC
. TRBJ2-3 TRBV20-1 . CRILVTTDTQYF TGCAGGATACTAGTTACCACAGATACGCAGTATTTT
. TRBJ2-2 TRBV7-6 TRBD1 CASSGGTGDTGELFF TGTGCCAGCAGCGGCGGGACAGGAGATACCGGGGAGCTGTTTTTT
many TRBJ2-3 TRBV5-1 TRBD1 CASSIRDRWTSTDTQYF TGCGCCAGCAGCATACGGGACAGGTGGACTAGCACAGATACGCAGTATTTT
. TRBJ2-3 TRBV6-2/TRBV6-3 TRBD1 CASSKQGANADTQYF TGTGCCAGCAGTAAACAGGGGGCGAACGCAGATACGCAGTATTTT
few TRBJ2-1 TRBV27 TRBD2 CASSRAGGNNEQFF TGTGCCAGCAGCCGAGCGGGGGGGAACAATGAGCAGTTCTTC
many TRBJ2-6 TRBV15 TRBD1 CATSRAGQGHSGANVLTF TGTGCCACCAGCAGAGCGGGACAGGGGCACTCTGGGGCCAACGTCCTGACTTTC
few TRBJ2-2 TRBV4-2 . CASSQVGGNTGELFF TGTGCCAGCAGCCAAGTGGGAGGGAACACCGGGGAGCTGTTTTTT
. TRBJ2-3 TRBV5-1 . CASSLGQGRADTQYF TGCGCCAGCAGCTTGGGACAGGGGAGGGCAGATACGCAGTATTTT
many TRBJ1-5 TRBV6-2/TRBV6-3 TRBD1 CASSRDRDNQPQHF TGTGCCAGCAGTAGGGACAGAGACAATCAGCCCCAGCATTTT
many TRBJ1-1 TRBV29-1 . CSVDSGYTEAFF TGCAGCGTTGACAGCGGCTACACTGAAGCTTTCTTT
. TRBJ2-5 TRBV7-9 . CASSSQLETQYF TGTGCCAGCAGTTCCCAATTGGAGACCCAGTACTTC
. TRBJ2-5 TRBV10-3 . CAISESREETQYF TGTGCCATCAGTGAGTCGCGGGAAGAGACCCAGTACTTC
. TRBJ1-5 TRBV7-2 . CASSFNGGQPQHF TGTGCCAGCAGCTTCAACGGCGGTCAGCCCCAGCATTTT
many TRBJ2-5 TRBV5-1 . CASSLGRLAPETQYF TGCGCCAGCAGCTTGGGGCGGCTAGCCCCAGAGACCCAGTACTTC
. TRBJ1-4 TRBV2 . CASSLSREKVFF TGTGCCAGCAGTCTTAGCCGTGAAAAAGTGTTTTTT
many TRBJ1-5 TRBV20-1 . CSARPDSNQPQHF TGCAGTGCACGCCCGGATAGCAATCAGCCCCAGCATTTT
few TRBJ2-7 TRBV5-1 . CASSLVSGANPYEQYF TGCGCCAGCAGCTTGGTATCGGGGGCGAATCCCTACGAGCAGTACTTC
few TRBJ2-7 TRBV20-1 . CSAREPTAGPYEQYF TGCAGTGCTAGAGAACCTACCGCGGGGCCTTACGAGCAGTACTTC
many TRBJ2-3 TRBV7-9 . CASSRLGVLSTDTQYF TGTGCCAGCAGCCGGTTGGGGGTTTTGAGCACAGATACGCAGTATTTT
once TRBJ2-5 TRBV5-4 TRBD2 CASSFSAGALQETQYF TGTGCCAGCAGCTTTTCAGCGGGGGCCCTCCAAGAGACCCAGTACTTC
few TRBJ1-1 TRBV4-1 . CASSQEAWNTEAFF TGCGCCAGCAGCCAAGAAGCCTGGAACACTGAAGCTTTCTTT
many TRBJ1-1 TRBV30 TRBD1 CACKTGRVLAFF TGTGCCTGTAAGACAGGGAGGGTTTTGGCTTTCTTT
. TRBJ2-7 TRBV7-9 . CASSLDGRSSYEQYF TGTGCCAGCAGCTTAGACGGGCGCAGCAGCTACGAGCAGTACTTC
few TRBJ2-1 TRBV3-1 TRBD1 CASSQNQPGQGSNEQFF TGTGCCAGCAGCCAAAATCAACCGGGACAGGGATCGAATGAGCAGTTCTTC
. TRBJ2-7 TRBV6-2/TRBV6-3 . CASSYWRYEQYF TGTGCCAGCAGTTACTGGCGATACGAGCAGTACTTC